What follows are 5 T cell receptor beta chains derived from one specimen sequenced in a study of OX40 agonist ivuxolimab in advanced cancers. Assay: immunoSEQ multiplex PCR; the TCRdb copy retains only in-frame clones and omits some. Here the sample spans 65,000 to 70,000 clones, roughly 84% being singletons. Sequenced material: CD4+ or CD8+ T cells sorted from blood, taken in a trial of the OX40 agonist ivuxolimab. These receptors all come from an adult with an advanced solid tumor such as melanoma, head and neck, liver or kidney cancer.

V is TRBV5-8 and J is TRBJ1-1, with D possibly matching TRBD1 (6 bases). This CDR3 is built from 13 residues. Germline CDR1 SGHTS, CDR2 YDEGEE. The ends were cut back, 4 bases at V and 4 bases at J, with 11 bases in the middle. The CDR3: CASSLDRPTEAFF. DNA of the CDR3: TGTGCCAGCAGCCTAGACAGGCCCACTGAAGCTTTCTTT.

The DNA of the CDR3 is TGTGCCATCAACGACAGGGGGGCAGGAGGTGGCTACACCTTC. Translated: CAINDRGAGGGYTF. The rearrangement uses TRBV7-9 and TRBJ1-2; 9 positions match TRBD1. The CDR3 loop spans 14 amino acids. Trimming took 10 bases from V and 7 from J; bases not matched to a gene: 13. CDR1 is SEHNR, CDR2 FQNEAQ, per germline (reference sequence).

In the case of this clone: In the same sample, other DNA sequences code for this CDR3. This chain uses TRBV10-1 with TRBJ1-3; D is unclear. CDR3 length equals 14 residues. CDR1 and CDR2 (germline): WNHNN, SYGVQD (reference sequence). The V and J ends lost 8 bases and 1 base respectively, with 12 bases between them. The DNA for the CDR3 is TGCGCCAGCCGTGGGTCCAATTCTGGAAACACCATATATTTT. It specifies CASRGSNSGNTIYF.

The chain joins TRBV6-5 to TRBJ2-2, with TRBD1 matching 8 bases. The germline V gene has CDR1 MNHEY and CDR2 SVGAGI. The CDR3 is 14 amino acids. The trim removed 2 bases at V and 6 bases at J, leaving 2 bases unmatched. This CDR3 is CASSYARGPGELFF. The CDR3 region has the DNA TGTGCCAGCAGTTACGCCAGGGGGCCCGGGGAGCTGTTTTTT.

This chain joins TRBV19 and TRBJ1-3; D possibly corresponds to TRBD1 (5 bases). CDR1 and CDR2 from the germline V gene are LNHDA and SQIVND (reference sequence). CDR3 size: 16 residues. Between the trimmed V and J ends, which lost 5 bases and 0 bases, there was a span of 14 bases. This chain's CDR3 is CASSLPGLYSGNTIYF. The CDR3 DNA follows: TGTGCCAGTAGTCTCCCGGGGCTATACTCTGGAAACACCATATATTTT.